A single sample gave rise to the 9 T cell receptor beta chains below, sequenced in a study of identical twins. TCRdb redid the calling of the 5' RACE reads with MiXCR, one entry per CDR3 protein. This table holds 700,000 or so distinct CDR3 sequences, 8.6% found once. Separately, the same data were catalogued under a study of yellow fever vaccine responses in identical twins.

Sequencing used PBMCs. These receptor sequences come from a woman aged 18 to 35 in good health.

The chain recombines TRBV7-2 with TRBJ2-1; 7 positions agree with TRBD2. The CDR3 has 15 amino acids. After removal of 5 bases from V and 4 bases from J, the junction contained 8 bases not matched to a gene. Germline V CDR1 and CDR2: SGHTA, FQGNSA. The CDR3 protein is CASSTLQRGYNEQFF. CDR3 nucleotides: TGTGCCAGCAGCACCTTGCAGCGGGGTTACAATGAGCAGTTCTTC.

This clonotype was picked up many times. The J gene is TRBJ2-5, the V gene TRBV20-1, with no clear D. The CDR3 is 14 amino acids. V was clipped by 3 bases and J by 1 base, with 12 bases between them. Per germline, CDR1 DFQATT and CDR2 SNEGSKA (reference sequence). CDR3 sequence reads: CSARRMRFQETQYF. The DNA of the CDR3 is TGCAGTGCTAGGCGGATGCGATTCCAAGAGACCCAGTACTTC.

The CDR3 is CASSLNGLALETQYF. CDR3 DNA: TGTGCCAGCAGCTTAAACGGACTAGCGTTGGAGACCCAGTACTTC. This sequence joins TRBV7-2 and TRBJ2-5; 9 bases match TRBD2. The ends lost 2 bases at V and 5 bases at J; junction bases unmatched: 6. This CDR3 has 15 amino acids. From germline, CDR1 is SGHTA and CDR2 FQGNSA.

This chain joins TRBV18 and TRBJ2-2; D is unresolved. Trimming shortened V by 0 bases and J by 0 bases, and 5 bases separated the two germline ends. Germline CDR1 is KGHSH and CDR2 is LQKENI. The CDR3 runs 15 residues. The CDR3 protein is CASSPPDANTGELFF. Here the CDR3 DNA reads TGTGCCAGCTCACCACCGGACGCGAACACCGGGGAGCTGTTTTTT.

This clonotype has just a few counts. V is TRBV7-9 and J is TRBJ1-6, with 7 bases lining up with TRBD1. Trimming cost V 1 base and J 6 bases; bases outside gene matches: 3. Germline CDR1 and CDR2: SEHNR and FQNEAQ (reference sequence). The CDR3 totals 15 residues. CDR3 nucleotides: TGTGCCAGCAGCTTAGAAGGGGGCTCTAATTCACCCCTCCACTTT. Its translation is CASSLEGGSNSPLHF.

The chain is built from TRBV7-9 and TRBJ1-4, with unresolved D. Between the trimmed V and J ends, which lost 5 bases and 6 bases, there was a span of 22 bases. The CDR3 covers 17 residues. The germline gives CDR1 SEHNR, CDR2 FQNEAQ (reference sequence). The CDR3 sequence is CASSGRDRVNLDEKLFF. In DNA, the CDR3 is TGTGCCAGCAGCGGTAGGGATAGGGTGAATCTGGATGAAAAACTGTTTTTT.

At least ten counts were recorded for this clonotype. The V call is TRBV6-1, the J call TRBJ2-1; 9 nucleotides align to TRBD2. The CDR3 is 16 amino acids. The J segment lost 6 bases and the V segment lost 4 bases, leaving 10 bases of the junction unmatched. Germline assignment: CDR1 MNHNS and CDR2 SASEGT. The CDR3 sequence: CASSGRGGAVGNEQFF. The CDR3 DNA is TGTGCCAGCAGTGGCCGCGGGGGGGCCGTGGGCAATGAGCAGTTCTTC.

J is TRBJ2-3 and V is TRBV5-1; D is unresolved. With 0 bases removed from V and 0 bases from J, the gap between germline ends came to 11 bases. Germline CDR1 and CDR2: SGHRS and YFSETQ. This CDR3 is built from 16 residues. The CDR3 coding sequence is TGCGCCAGCAGCTTGGGTGGGAAAGCTAGCACAGATACGCAGTATTTT. Its protein is CASSLGGKASTDTQYF. The full variable domain, rest sourced from reference TRBV5-1 and TRBJ2-3, is KAGVTQTPRYLIKTRGQQVTLSCSPISGHRSVSWYQQTPGQGLQFLFEYFSETQRNKGNFPGRFSGRQFSNSRSEMNVSTLELGDSALYLCASSLGGKASTDTQYFGPGTRLTVL.

The gene calls are TRBV20-1 and TRBJ2-7; 11 nucleotides agree with TRBD2. Germline CDR1 is DFQATT and CDR2 is SNEGSKA (reference sequence). The CDR3 is made up of 13 amino acids. Losses at the gene ends were 5 bases for V and 3 bases for J; bases not matched to a gene: 3. The CDR3 region is CSAEGLADYEQYF. CDR3 in DNA: TGCAGTGCTGAGGGACTAGCGGACTACGAGCAGTACTTC.